This passage covers 6 T cell receptor beta chains from one sample sequenced in a study of T-cell reconstitution after alpha-beta-depleted transplantation in children. Library preparation (for TCRbeta) was performed with unique molecular identifiers. Via MiXCR, TCRdb re-called the PCR reads, giving one row per CDR3 protein. The sample includes under 60,000 distinct CDR3 sequences, 5.5% to 7.5% of them seen just once. The specimen was PBMCs, mostly from graft donor cells, collected 60 days after TCRalphabeta/CD19-depleted stem cell transplant. Receptor source: a female patient aged 2 to 10 who had a stem cell transplant for aplastic anemia, so the T cells may come from the graft donor.

The chain uses TRBV18 and TRBJ2-5; TRBD2 aligns across 8 bases. This CDR3 spans 14 amino acids. Germline V gene data show CDR1 as KGHSH and CDR2 as LQKENI. V lost 0 bases, J lost 11 bases, and 8 bases stayed unmatched. The CDR3 is CASSPPTTSAIQYF. CDR3 DNA sequence: TGTGCCAGCTCACCACCCACGACTAGCGCTATTCAGTACTTC. Filled out from reference TRBV18 and TRBJ2-5, the complete variable domain reads NAGVMQNPRHLVRRRGQEARLRCSPMKGHSHVYWYRQLPEEGLKFMVYLQKENIIDESGMPKERFSAEFPKEGPSILRIQQVVRGDSAAYFCASSPPTTSAIQYFGPGTRLLVL.

This clonotype was recorded a few times. The chain carries TRBV19 and TRBJ2-6; unclear D gene. V was shortened by 4 bases and J by 2 bases, with 9 bases between the two germline ends. Per germline, CDR1 LNHDA and CDR2 SQIVND (reference sequence). The CDR3 loop spans 15 amino acids. In DNA, the CDR3 is TGTGCCAGTAGTACCTGGGCCCCTGGGGCCAACGTCCTGACTTTC. Protein: CASSTWAPGANVLTF. Together with reference TRBV19 and TRBJ2-6, the CDR3 gives the full variable domain: DGGITQSPKYLFRKEGQNVTLSCEQNLNHDAMYWYRQDPGQGLRLIYYSQIVNDFQKGDIAEGYSVSREKKESFPLTVTSAQKNPTAFYLCASSTWAPGANVLTFGAGSRLTVL.

The genes are TRBV18 and TRBJ1-4; 9 bases map to TRBD1. V was pared by 3 bases and J by 4 bases, with 0 bases of the junction left unmatched. Germline loops: CDR1 KGHSH, CDR2 LQKENI. CDR3 length: 14 residues. The CDR3 region is CASSPGQGNEKLFF. In DNA form, the CDR3 reads TGTGCCAGCTCACCGGGACAGGGTAATGAAAAACTGTTTTTT. The variable domain in full, completed from reference TRBV18 and TRBJ1-4, reads NAGVMQNPRHLVRRRGQEARLRCSPMKGHSHVYWYRQLPEEGLKFMVYLQKENIIDESGMPKERFSAEFPKEGPSILRIQQVVRGDSAAYFCASSPGQGNEKLFFGSGTQLSVL.

This clonotype was seen repeatedly, ten times or more. This chain links TRBV3-1 with TRBJ2-1; D perhaps matches TRBD2 (6 bases). The CDR3 has 13 amino acids. Looked up from germline, CDR1 is LGHDT and CDR2 is YNNKEL (reference sequence). The V end lost 4 bases, the J end lost 9 bases, and 13 bases lay between the germline ends. The CDR3 spells CASSPGLPGEQFF. In nucleotides, the CDR3 is TGTGCCAGCAGCCCGGGACTGCCGGGTGAGCAGTTCTTC.

This clonotype turned up a few times. The chain uses TRBV20-1 and TRBJ2-5; 10 bases fit TRBD2. The J segment lost 1 base and the V segment lost 5 bases, leaving 1 base of the junction unmatched. The CDR3 is 13 amino acids. Germline V CDR1 and CDR2: DFQATT, SNEGSKA (reference sequence). The CDR3 coding sequence is TGCAGTGCTTCTAGCGGGAGCCAAGAGACCCAGTACTTC. Translation gives CSASSGSQETQYF.

This clonotype was seen many times. The chain combines TRBV7-2 with TRBJ2-7; D call uncertain. The CDR3 runs to 13 residues. Germline values: CDR1 SGHTA, CDR2 FQGNSA. Trimming left V 6 bases short and J 0 bases short, with 9 bases between. In DNA, the CDR3 is TGTGCCAGCAGTTCCCGGGTCTCCTACGAGCAGTACTTC. Protein: CASSSRVSYEQYF.